This T cell receptor (beta chain) comes out of a study of siplizumab effects on memory and regulatory T cells. Study-level points and caveats: Alloreactive sequences from unstimulated CD4+ memory cells fell significantly with siplizumab.

The CDR3 extends over 15 amino acids. The germline CDR1 and CDR2 sequences are ENHRY and SYGVKD. Trimming left V 1 base short and J 7 bases short, with 14 bases between. As for this clone: The antigen is unknown.

TCRdb's copy holds only in-frame clones and misses some; the assay was immunoSEQ multiplex PCR. The sample gives about 72,000 clones, 91% of which show up once; around 30% is in the top ten. The V call is TRBV10-3, the J call TRBJ1-3; unclear D gene. The sequenced sample consisted of CD8+ T cells sorted from blood. This TCR came from a human donor in good health. The CDR3 region is CAISELSAEGNTIYF. In DNA, the CDR3 is TGTGCCATCAGTGAGTTGTCAGCGGAAGGGAACACCATATATTTT.